The 10 T cell receptor beta chains below all came from one sample that was sequenced in a study of OX40 agonist ivuxolimab in advanced cancers. The repertoire was sequenced with immunoSEQ multiplex PCR; TCRdb's copy has only in-frame clones and lacks some. The sample contains tens of thousands of clones, roughly 85% of which appear only once. Sequencing was performed on CD4+ or CD8+ T cells sorted from blood, taken in a trial of the OX40 agonist ivuxolimab. Receptors were obtained from an adult with an advanced solid tumor such as melanoma, head and neck, liver or kidney cancer.

The J gene is TRBJ2-1, the V gene TRBV4-1; TRBD2 agrees at 12 bases. V lost 4 bases to trimming and J lost 1 base; unmatched junction nucleotides: 5. The CDR3 is made up of 17 amino acids. Germline values: CDR1 MGHRA, CDR2 YSYEKL. The CDR3 nucleotides are TGCGCCAGCAGCCGAAGCCTAGCGGGAGGGTCCTACAATGAGCAGTTCTTC. Translated, it gives CASSRSLAGGSYNEQFF.

The rearrangement uses TRBV28 and TRBJ2-1, with TRBD1 identical over 10 bases. Germline trimming cut 7 bases from V and 7 bases from J; bases unmatched to any gene: 13. Germline assignment: CDR1 MDHEN and CDR2 SYDVKM. This CDR3 comprises 16 residues. In nucleotides, the CDR3 is TGTGCCAGCATCCCTTCCCGGGACAGGGGTCTAAATGAGCAGTTCTTC. As protein: CASIPSRDRGLNEQFF. The whole variable domain, filled in from reference TRBV28 and TRBJ2-1, reads DVKVTQSSRYLVKRTGEKVFLECVQDMDHENMFWYRQDPGLGLRLIYFSYDVKMKEKGDIPEGYSVSREKKERFSLILESASTNQTSMYLCASIPSRDRGLNEQFFGPGTRLTVL.

The gene calls are TRBV27 and TRBJ1-4; 7 bases agree with TRBD1. V lost 5 bases and J lost 3; bases outside the gene matches: 12. The length of the CDR3 is 17 residues. Germline CDR1 is MNHEY and CDR2 is SMNVEV (reference sequence). The CDR3 DNA reads as TGTGCCAGCAGTCCCCTCGGGAGGGGGCTTGCTAATGAAAAACTGTTTTTT. This gives the protein CASSPLGRGLANEKLFF.

The CDR3 here is CASSRQGGEQYF. The CDR3 nucleotides read TGCGCCAGCAGCAGACAGGGTGGCGAGCAGTACTTC. V usage is TRBV10-1 and J usage is TRBJ2-7, with 7 bases matching TRBD1. The CDR3 totals 12 residues. J gave up 6 bases and V 6 bases, and 5 bases lay outside the gene matches. CDR1 is WNHNN, CDR2 SYGVQD, per germline (reference sequence).

In DNA, the CDR3 is TGTGCCAGCAGCAAAGCGCGAAGGGATAAGCAGCCCCAGCATTTT. It yields the protein CASSKARRDKQPQHF. V gene TRBV21-1 combines with J gene TRBJ1-5. TRBV21-1 is a known pseudogene. The CDR3 covers 15 residues.

The chain joins TRBV28 to TRBJ2-5; 11 nucleotides agree with TRBD1. The V gene's germline CDR1 is MDHEN and CDR2 SYDVKM. V shed 6 bases, J shed 1 base, and the junction held 4 bases outside the gene matches. There are 15 residues in the CDR3. The CDR3 here is CASRSGQGGQETQYF. In DNA, the CDR3 is TGTGCCAGCAGATCGGGACAGGGGGGCCAAGAGACCCAGTACTTC. Supplemented by reference TRBV28 and TRBJ2-5, the full variable domain reads DVKVTQSSRYLVKRTGEKVFLECVQDMDHENMFWYRQDPGLGLRLIYFSYDVKMKEKGDIPEGYSVSREKKERFSLILESASTNQTSMYLCASRSGQGGQETQYFGPGTRLLVL.

The chain carries TRBV6-1 and TRBJ2-7; D not certain. The germline CDR1 and CDR2 sequences are MNHNS and SASEGT. This CDR3 is 15 amino acids long. V was clipped by 2 bases and J by 4 bases, with 15 bases between them. The CDR3 DNA follows: TGTGCCAGCAGTGAACAGTCTTCAGGTCCGTACGAGCAGTACTTC. This translates into CASSEQSSGPYEQYF.

The J gene is TRBJ1-1, the V gene TRBV5-1; TRBD1 matches at 7 bases. From germline, CDR1 is SGHRS and CDR2 YFSETQ. The J segment lost 6 bases and the V segment lost 4 bases, leaving 9 bases of the junction unmatched. The CDR3 totals 14 residues. CDR3 in DNA: TGCGCCAGCAGCCCCGGGACAGCGACTCCTGAAGCTTTCTTT. It is translated as CASSPGTATPEAFF.

Concerning this clone itself: This likely traces to a read error, being one base from a far larger clone. This chain connects TRBV11-2 to TRBJ2-7; 9 positions agree with TRBD2. Germline CDR1 and CDR2: SGHAT and FQNNGV. The length of the CDR3 is 15 residues. CDR3 amino acids: CASSLTDSGGYEQCF. Written as DNA, the CDR3 is TGTGCCAGCAGCCTAACTGATAGCGGGGGCTACGAGCAGTGCTTC.

The chain employs TRBV5-8 and TRBJ2-4; TRBD1 aligns across 8 bases. Germline assignment: CDR1 SGHTS and CDR2 YDEGEE. The CDR3 totals 17 residues. Unmatched junction bases numbered 5, after V lost 0 bases and J lost 0 bases. CDR3 region: CASSLVRGPLAKNIQYF. The CDR3 nucleotides read TGTGCCAGCAGCTTGGTCAGGGGGCCTCTAGCCAAAAACATTCAGTACTTC.